This entry lists 19 T cell receptor beta chains sequenced from one sample in a study of T-cell memory formation after mild COVID-19. TCRdb processed the 5' RACE reads anew with MiXCR; each CDR3 protein has one entry. The sample yields fewer than 90,000 distinct CDR3 sequences, more than 11% seen once. The sample taken for sequencing was PBMCs or a T cell subset sorted from them (not recorded which). These receptors were collected from an adult woman who had mild COVID-19 (a few samples of this study predate the infection). Cell type and time point are not known.

This clonotype was picked up many times. The chain has TRBV29-1 and TRBJ2-1; 9 bases align to TRBD1. Germline V gene sequence: CDR1 SQVTM, CDR2 ANQGSEA. The CDR3 covers 14 residues. The V gene end was trimmed by 3 bases and the J gene end by 4 bases; junction bases not matched to a gene: 4. The CDR3 reads CSVEAGTGYNEQFF. CDR3 sequence (DNA): TGCAGCGTTGAGGCCGGGACAGGGTACAATGAGCAGTTCTTC.

The genes are TRBV14 and TRBJ2-7; possible D gene TRBD2, 5 bases. The germline V gene encodes CDR1 SGHDN and CDR2 FVKESK. Trimming stripped 4 bases from V and 3 bases from J, with 10 bases between. The length of the CDR3 is 13 residues. The CDR3 DNA reads as TGTGCCAGCAGCCGGACTGGCTTCTACGAGCAGTACTTC. Protein sequence: CASSRTGFYEQYF. Filled out from reference TRBV14 and TRBJ2-7, the complete variable domain reads EAGVTQFPSHSVIEKGQTVTLRCDPISGHDNLYWYRRVMGKEIKFLLHFVKESKQDESGMPNNRFLAERTGGTYSTLKVQPAELEDSGVYFCASSRTGFYEQYFGPGTRLTVT.

The chain joins TRBV5-1 to TRBJ2-7, with 10 bases fitting TRBD1. The V gene end was trimmed by 3 bases and the J gene end by 4 bases; junction bases not matched to a gene: 19. The germline gives CDR1 SGHRS, CDR2 YFSETQ. The CDR3 has 19 residues. CDR3 residues: CASSSMGVPGQGLSYEQYF. In DNA form, the CDR3 reads TGCGCCAGCAGCTCCATGGGGGTTCCGGGACAGGGGCTTTCGTACGAGCAGTACTTC.

The chain links TRBV7-9 to TRBJ2-3; 10 nucleotides agree with TRBD2. The V gene end was trimmed by 8 bases and the J gene end by 6 bases; junction bases not matched to a gene: 11. Germline V gene data show CDR1 as SEHNR and CDR2 as FQNEAQ (reference sequence). CDR3 length: 15 residues. The CDR3 bases are TGTGCCAGCGTCGATCTAGCGGGAGCAACGGATACGCAGTATTTT. Its translation: CASVDLAGATDTQYF.

This clonotype came up many times. The rearrangement links TRBV5-1 to TRBJ2-3; D assignment may be TRBD1 or TRBD2 (6 bases each). The CDR3 length is 16 residues. Trimming stripped 0 bases from V and 2 bases from J, with 13 bases between. Germline loops: CDR1 SGHRS, CDR2 YFSETQ. The CDR3 sequence is CASSLAPGDTTDTQYF. The CDR3 DNA is TGCGCCAGCAGCTTGGCACCGGGGGACACCACAGATACGCAGTATTTT.

The V gene is TRBV2, the J gene TRBJ2-7; no firm D call. Germline CDR1 SNHLY, CDR2 FYNNEI. Deletions cut 3 bases from V and 3 bases from J, with 0 bases between. CDR3 length equals 10 residues. The CDR3 DNA reads as TGTGCCAGCAGTGACTACGAGCAGTACTTC. As protein: CASSDYEQYF.

J is TRBJ2-3 and V is TRBV4-1; D is undetermined. Trimming removed 5 bases from V and 1 base from J, with 4 bases in between. The CDR3 is 12 amino acids. Germline assignment: CDR1 MGHRA and CDR2 YSYEKL. In DNA form, the CDR3 reads TGCGCCAGCAGCGGGGGCACAGATACGCAGTATTTT. Translating gives CASSGGTDTQYF.

This clonotype was seen a handful of times. This chain uses TRBV6-5 with TRBJ2-1; D not certain. The CDR3 is made up of 12 amino acids. Germline V lookup: CDR1 MNHEY, CDR2 SVGAGI. Trimming took off 6 bases at V and 8 bases at J, with 11 bases between the two ends. The CDR3 DNA follows: TGTGCCAGCAGCCCCCCTAGTGATGAGCAGTTCTTC. Protein product: CASSPPSDEQFF.

The J gene is TRBJ2-2, the V gene TRBV13, with TRBD1 matching over 10 bases. This CDR3 spans 16 amino acids. V dropped 5 bases and J dropped 3; count of bases not matched to a gene: 6. CDR1 and CDR2 (germline): PRHDT, FYEKMQ (reference sequence). The CDR3 DNA is TGTGCCAGCAGCCCAGACAGGGGGCGGTACACCGGGGAGCTGTTTTTT. Its protein is CASSPDRGRYTGELFF.

This sequence joins TRBV4-1 and TRBJ1-2; a possible D gene is TRBD1 (5 bases). V gave up 0 bases and J gave up 3 bases, with 14 bases separating them. There are 16 residues in the CDR3. CDR1 is MGHRA, CDR2 YSYEKL, per germline. The CDR3 spells CASSQEGDVHDYGYTF. CDR3 DNA sequence: TGCGCCAGCAGCCAAGAAGGGGACGTCCATGACTATGGCTACACCTTC.

This clonotype was detected many times. The chain employs TRBV7-6 and TRBJ2-3, with D perhaps assigned TRBD1 or TRBD2 (5 bases each). Germline V lookup: CDR1 SGHVS, CDR2 FNYEAQ. The CDR3 loop spans 15 amino acids. Trimming stripped 4 bases from V and 2 bases from J, with 13 bases between. The DNA for the CDR3 is TGTGCCAGCAGCTCATCACAGGAGGCCACAGATACGCAGTATTTT. It yields the protein CASSSSQEATDTQYF.

The chain links TRBV7-9 to TRBJ2-1; D gene uncertain. This CDR3 has 14 amino acids. CDR1 is SEHNR, CDR2 FQNEAQ, per germline (reference sequence). V dropped 1 base and J dropped 9 bases, with 13 bases sitting between them. The CDR3: CASSLVPGDGEQFF. The CDR3 bases are TGTGCCAGCAGCTTAGTCCCAGGTGACGGTGAGCAGTTCTTC.

This clonotype occurred a few times. The chain carries TRBV11-1 and TRBJ2-7; the match to TRBD2 covers 9 bases. Germline V CDR1 and CDR2: SGHAT, FQDESV (reference sequence). V lost 5 bases to trimming and J lost 5 bases; unmatched junction nucleotides: 10. The CDR3 contains 15 residues. This CDR3 is CASSLPGLAADEQYF. The DNA of the CDR3 is TGTGCCAGCAGCCTCCCGGGACTAGCCGCGGACGAGCAGTACTTC.

This clonotype was seen a handful of times. This rearrangement joins TRBV6-2 or TRBV6-3 to TRBJ2-1; the match to TRBD2 covers 8 bases. This CDR3 contains 16 residues. V was pared by 4 bases and J by 0 bases, with 5 bases of the junction left unmatched. Germline values: CDR1 MNHEY, CDR2 SVGEGT. CDR3 nucleotide sequence: TGTGCCAGCAGTTTTTCAGGACTAGCCTCCTACAATGAGCAGTTCTTC. This encodes CASSFSGLASYNEQFF.

This clonotype was seen a handful of times. This chain connects TRBV6-1 to TRBJ2-7, with D hard to call. CDR3 length: 13 residues. CDR1 MNHNS and CDR2 SASEGT come from the germline V gene. Trimming pared 3 bases from V and 1 base from J, leaving 7 bases between. The CDR3 nucleotides read TGTGCCAGCAGTGAGGCGGAATCCTACGAGCAGTACTTC. Translating it yields CASSEAESYEQYF.

The V gene is TRBV11-3, the J gene TRBJ2-6, with 10 bases identical to TRBD1. Germline V gives CDR1 SGHNT, CDR2 YENEEA. V was pared by 5 bases and J by 5 bases, with 6 bases of the junction left unmatched. The CDR3 totals 16 residues. Here the CDR3 reads CASSPRTGGWANVLTF. The CDR3 DNA reads as TGTGCCAGCAGCCCCCGGACAGGGGGATGGGCCAACGTCCTGACTTTC.

This clonotype was detected a few times. This sequence joins TRBV6-5 and TRBJ2-1; 7 positions agree with TRBD1. Trimming at V came to 6 bases and at J to 14 bases, leaving 31 bases not matched to a gene. CDR1 is MNHEY and CDR2 is SVGAGI in the germline V gene. CDR3 length: 19 amino acids. The CDR3 DNA follows: TGTGCCAGCAGCATTACGTCCTCCCATTATGAGGGGGCGCGAAAAGAGGAGTTCTTC. As protein: CASSITSSHYEGARKEEFF.

The chain carries TRBV20-1 and TRBJ2-1; D uncertain. The CDR3 extends over 13 amino acids. Germline V lookup: CDR1 DFQATT, CDR2 SNEGSKA (reference sequence). Trimming cost V 3 bases and J 0 bases, with 6 bases left between them. The CDR3 DNA is TGCAGTGCTAGGCCTCGCTCCTACAATGAGCAGTTCTTC. Translated, it gives CSARPRSYNEQFF.

In this sample, this clonotype turned up a few times. The rearrangement uses TRBV20-1 and TRBJ2-7, with D unclear. V lost 5 bases and J 2 bases, leaving 19 bases between the germline ends. Per the germline V gene, CDR1 is DFQATT and CDR2 is SNEGSKA (reference sequence). The CDR3 contains 15 residues. Written as DNA, the CDR3 is TGCAGTGCTGTTCCCGGGCCAAAACCCCCCTACGAGCAGTACTTC. Translated, it gives CSAVPGPKPPYEQYF.